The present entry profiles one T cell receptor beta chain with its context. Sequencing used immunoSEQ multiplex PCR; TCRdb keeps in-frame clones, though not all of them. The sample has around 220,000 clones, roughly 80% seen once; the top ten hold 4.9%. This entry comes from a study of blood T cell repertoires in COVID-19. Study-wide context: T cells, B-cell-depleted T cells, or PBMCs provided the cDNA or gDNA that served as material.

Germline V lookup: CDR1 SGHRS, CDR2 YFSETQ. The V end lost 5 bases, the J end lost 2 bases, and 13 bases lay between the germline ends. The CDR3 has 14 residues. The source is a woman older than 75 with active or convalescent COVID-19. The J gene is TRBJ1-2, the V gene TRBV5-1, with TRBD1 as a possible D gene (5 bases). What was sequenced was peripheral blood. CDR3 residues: CASSLTVANYGYTF. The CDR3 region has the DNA TGCGCCAGCAGTTTGACAGTTGCCAACTATGGCTACACCTTC.